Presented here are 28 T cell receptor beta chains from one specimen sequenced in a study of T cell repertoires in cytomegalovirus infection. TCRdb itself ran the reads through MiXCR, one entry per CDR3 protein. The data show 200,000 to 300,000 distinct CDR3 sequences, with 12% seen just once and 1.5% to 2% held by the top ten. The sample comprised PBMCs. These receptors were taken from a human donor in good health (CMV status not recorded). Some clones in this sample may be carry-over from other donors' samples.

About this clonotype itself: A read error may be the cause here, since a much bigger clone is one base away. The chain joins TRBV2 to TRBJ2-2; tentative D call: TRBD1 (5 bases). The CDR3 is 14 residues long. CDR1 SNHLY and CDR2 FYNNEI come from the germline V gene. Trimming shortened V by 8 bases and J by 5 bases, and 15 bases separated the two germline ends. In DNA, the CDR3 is TGTGCCAGCGCCGGAAAGGGGATTACCGGGGAGCTGTTTTTT. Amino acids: CASAGKGITGELFF. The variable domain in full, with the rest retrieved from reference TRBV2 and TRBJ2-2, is EPEVTQTPSHQVTQMGQEVILRCVPISNHLYFYWYRQILGQKVEFLVSFYNNEISEKSEIFDDQFSVERPDGSNFTLKIRSTKLEDSAMYFCASAGKGITGELFFGEGSRLTVL.

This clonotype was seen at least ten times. Here the CDR3 reads CASSPAPTYEQYF. CDR3 nucleotide sequence: TGTGCCAGCAGCCCCGCCCCCACCTACGAGCAGTACTTC. The gene calls are TRBV7-2 and TRBJ2-7, with D unclear. Germline V gene data show CDR1 as SGHTA and CDR2 as FQGNSA. The CDR3 loop spans 13 amino acids. V dropped 5 bases and J dropped 2 bases, with 10 bases sitting between them. Based on the CDR3 plus reference TRBV7-2 and TRBJ2-7, the full variable domain is GAGVSQSPSNKVTEKGKDVELRCDPISGHTALYWYRQSLGQGLEFLIYFQGNSAPDKSGLPSDRFSAERTGGSVSTLTIQRTQQEDSAVYLCASSPAPTYEQYFGPGTRLTVT.

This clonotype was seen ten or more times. This chain's CDR3 is CASSLKGQGNSYNEQFF. The CDR3 DNA follows: TGTGCCAGCAGCTTAAAGGGACAGGGAAACTCCTACAATGAGCAGTTCTTC. This chain joins TRBV7-3 and TRBJ2-1, with 9 bases lining up with TRBD1. This CDR3 has 17 residues. The V gene end was trimmed by 1 base and the J gene end by 0 bases; junction bases not matched to a gene: 4. Germline CDR1 and CDR2: SGHTA and FQGTGA.

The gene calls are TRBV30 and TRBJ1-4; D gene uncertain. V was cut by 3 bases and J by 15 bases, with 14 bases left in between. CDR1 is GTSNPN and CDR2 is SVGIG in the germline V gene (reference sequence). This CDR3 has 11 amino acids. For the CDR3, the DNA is TGTGCCTGGAGCCTACTTGGACCAATGTTTTTT. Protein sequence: CAWSLLGPMFF.

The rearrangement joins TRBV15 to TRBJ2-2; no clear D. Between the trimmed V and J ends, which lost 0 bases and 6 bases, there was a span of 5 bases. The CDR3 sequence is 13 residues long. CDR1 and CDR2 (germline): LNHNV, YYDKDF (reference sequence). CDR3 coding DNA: TGTGCCACCAGCAGAGATACTCCCGGGGAGCTGTTTTTT. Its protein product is CATSRDTPGELFF.

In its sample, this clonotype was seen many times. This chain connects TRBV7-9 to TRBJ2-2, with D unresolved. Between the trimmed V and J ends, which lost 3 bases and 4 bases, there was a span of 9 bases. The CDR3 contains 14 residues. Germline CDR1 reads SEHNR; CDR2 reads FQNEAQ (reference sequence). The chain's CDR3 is CASSFDHSTGELFF. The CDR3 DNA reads TGTGCCAGCAGCTTCGACCACAGCACCGGGGAGCTGTTTTTT.

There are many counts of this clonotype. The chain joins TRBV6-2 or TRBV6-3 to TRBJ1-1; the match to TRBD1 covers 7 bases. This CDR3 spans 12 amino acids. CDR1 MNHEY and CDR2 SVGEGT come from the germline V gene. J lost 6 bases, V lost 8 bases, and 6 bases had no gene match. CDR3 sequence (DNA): TGTGCCAGCGGGAGGACAGGATCTGAAGCTTTCTTT. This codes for CASGRTGSEAFF.

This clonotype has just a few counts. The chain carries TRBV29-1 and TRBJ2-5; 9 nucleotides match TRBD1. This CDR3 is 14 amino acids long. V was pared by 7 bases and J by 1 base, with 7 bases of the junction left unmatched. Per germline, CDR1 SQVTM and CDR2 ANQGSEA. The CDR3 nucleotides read TGCAGCGCCGCTTGGACAGGGGCCCAAGAGACCCAGTACTTC. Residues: CSAAWTGAQETQYF.

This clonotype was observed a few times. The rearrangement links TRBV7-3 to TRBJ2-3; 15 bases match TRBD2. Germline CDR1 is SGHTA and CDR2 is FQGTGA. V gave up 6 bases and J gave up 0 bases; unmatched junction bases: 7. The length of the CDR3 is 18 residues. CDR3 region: CASSSGTSGRWSTDTQYF. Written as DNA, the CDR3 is TGTGCCAGCAGTTCCGGGACTAGCGGGAGGTGGAGCACAGATACGCAGTATTTT.

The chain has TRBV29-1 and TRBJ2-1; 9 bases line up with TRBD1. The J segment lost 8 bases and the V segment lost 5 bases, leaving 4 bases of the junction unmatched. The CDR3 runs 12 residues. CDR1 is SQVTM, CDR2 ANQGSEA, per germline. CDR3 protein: CSVRTGVDEQFF. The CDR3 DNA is TGCAGCGTTAGGACAGGGGTGGATGAGCAGTTCTTC.

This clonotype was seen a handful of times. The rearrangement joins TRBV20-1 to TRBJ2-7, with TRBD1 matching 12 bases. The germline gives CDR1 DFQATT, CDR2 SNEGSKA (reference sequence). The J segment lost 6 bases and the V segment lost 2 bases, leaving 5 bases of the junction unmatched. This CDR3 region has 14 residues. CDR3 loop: CSARPGQGAFEQYF. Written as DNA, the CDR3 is TGCAGTGCTAGACCGGGACAGGGGGCTTTCGAGCAGTACTTC.

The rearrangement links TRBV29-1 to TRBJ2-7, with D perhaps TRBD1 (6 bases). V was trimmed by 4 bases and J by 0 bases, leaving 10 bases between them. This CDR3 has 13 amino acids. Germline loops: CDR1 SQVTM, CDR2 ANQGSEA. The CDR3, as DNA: TGCAGCGTTGGAGGACAGAGCTCCTACGAGCAGTACTTC. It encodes CSVGGQSSYEQYF.

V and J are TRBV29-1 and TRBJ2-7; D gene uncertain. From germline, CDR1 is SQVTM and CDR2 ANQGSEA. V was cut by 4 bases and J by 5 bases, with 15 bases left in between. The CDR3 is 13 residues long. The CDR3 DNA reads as TGCAGCGTTGCGGATCCACCTATCCACGAGCAGTACTTC. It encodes CSVADPPIHEQYF.

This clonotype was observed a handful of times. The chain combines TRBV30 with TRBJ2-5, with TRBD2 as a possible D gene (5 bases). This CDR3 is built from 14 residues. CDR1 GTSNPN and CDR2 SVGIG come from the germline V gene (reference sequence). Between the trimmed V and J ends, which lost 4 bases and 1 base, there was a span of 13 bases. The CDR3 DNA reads TGTGCCTGGACAGAGGGCGGTACCCAAGAGACCCAGTACTTC. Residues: CAWTEGGTQETQYF.

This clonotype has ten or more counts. CDR3 nucleotide sequence: TGTGCCAGCAGCTTATCGTCGCCGCCCAATGAGCAGTTCTTC. Translation gives CASSLSSPPNEQFF. The rearrangement links TRBV7-2 to TRBJ2-1; D gene unclear. Germline CDR1 is SGHTA and CDR2 is FQGNSA. V shed 2 bases and J shed 6 bases, with 11 bases lying between them. This CDR3 is 14 amino acids long.

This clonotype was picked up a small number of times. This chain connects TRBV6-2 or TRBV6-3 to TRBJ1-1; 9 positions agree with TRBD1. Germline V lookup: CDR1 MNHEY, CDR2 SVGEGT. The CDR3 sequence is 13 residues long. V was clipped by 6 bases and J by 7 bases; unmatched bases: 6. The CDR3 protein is CASSKDRGREAFF. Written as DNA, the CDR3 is TGTGCCAGCAGCAAGGACAGGGGCCGTGAAGCTTTCTTT.

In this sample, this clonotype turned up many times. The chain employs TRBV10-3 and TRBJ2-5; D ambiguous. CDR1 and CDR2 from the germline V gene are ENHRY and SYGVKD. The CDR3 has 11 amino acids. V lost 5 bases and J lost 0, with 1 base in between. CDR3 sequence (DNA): TGTGCCATCAGTTACCAAGAGACCCAGTACTTC. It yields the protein CAISYQETQYF.

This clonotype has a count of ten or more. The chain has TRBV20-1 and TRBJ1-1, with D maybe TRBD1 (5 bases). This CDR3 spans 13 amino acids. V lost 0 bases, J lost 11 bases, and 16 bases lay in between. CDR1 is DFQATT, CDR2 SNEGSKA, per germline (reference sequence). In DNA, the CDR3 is TGCAGTGCTAGAGATACAGGCCTAATGGTCGCTTTCTTT. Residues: CSARDTGLMVAFF.

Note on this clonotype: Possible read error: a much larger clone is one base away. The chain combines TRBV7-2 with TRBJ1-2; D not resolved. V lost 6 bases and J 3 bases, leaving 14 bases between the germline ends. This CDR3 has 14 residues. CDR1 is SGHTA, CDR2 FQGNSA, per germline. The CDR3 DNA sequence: TGTGCCAGCAGGCGGGTACCCAGCGACTATGGCTACACCTTC. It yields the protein CASRRVPSDYGYTF.

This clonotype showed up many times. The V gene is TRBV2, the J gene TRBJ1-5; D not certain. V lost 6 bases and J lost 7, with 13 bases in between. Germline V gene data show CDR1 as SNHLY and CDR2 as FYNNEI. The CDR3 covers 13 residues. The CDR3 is CASRGLDVQPQHF. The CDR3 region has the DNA TGTGCCAGCAGGGGGTTGGATGTCCAGCCCCAGCATTTT.

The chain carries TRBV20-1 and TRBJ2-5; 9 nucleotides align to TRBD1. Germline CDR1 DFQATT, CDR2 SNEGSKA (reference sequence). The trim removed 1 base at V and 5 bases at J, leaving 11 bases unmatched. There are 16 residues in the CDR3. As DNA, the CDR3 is TGCAGTGCTAGAGCAAAGGAACAGGGGGCGGTTGAGACCCAGTACTTC. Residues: CSARAKEQGAVETQYF.

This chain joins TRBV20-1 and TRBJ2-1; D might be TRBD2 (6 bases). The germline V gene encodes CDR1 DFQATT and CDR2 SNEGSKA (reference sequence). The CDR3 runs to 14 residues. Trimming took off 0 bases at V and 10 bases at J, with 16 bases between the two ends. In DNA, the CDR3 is TGCAGTGCTAGAGATTTAGGAGGGAGTGACGAGCAGTTCTTC. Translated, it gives CSARDLGGSDEQFF.

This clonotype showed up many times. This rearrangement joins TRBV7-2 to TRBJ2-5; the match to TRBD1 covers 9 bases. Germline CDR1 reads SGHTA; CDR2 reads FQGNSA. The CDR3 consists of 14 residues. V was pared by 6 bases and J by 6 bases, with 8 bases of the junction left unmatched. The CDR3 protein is CASSPRDRGKTQYF. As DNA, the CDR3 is TGTGCCAGCAGTCCGCGAGACAGGGGGAAGACCCAGTACTTC.

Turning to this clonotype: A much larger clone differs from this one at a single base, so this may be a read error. CDR3 residues: CASSFPGGPYEQYF. Here the CDR3 DNA reads TGTGCCAGCAGCTTTCCAGGGGGGCCCTACGAGCAGTACTTC. The chain employs TRBV11-2 and TRBJ2-7, with D perhaps TRBD1 (7 bases). Germline CDR1 SGHAT, CDR2 FQNNGV. V was trimmed by 3 bases and J by 2 bases, leaving 11 bases between them. The CDR3 loop spans 14 amino acids.

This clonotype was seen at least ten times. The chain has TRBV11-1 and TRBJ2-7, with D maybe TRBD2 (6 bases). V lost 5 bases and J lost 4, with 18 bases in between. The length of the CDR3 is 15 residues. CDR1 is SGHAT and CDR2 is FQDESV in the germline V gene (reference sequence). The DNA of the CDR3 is TGTGCCAGCAGCCCAACGGGGACTTTTCTTTACGAGCAGTACTTC. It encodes CASSPTGTFLYEQYF.

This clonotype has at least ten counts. CDR3: CASSLAPNVNYEQYF. Here the CDR3 DNA reads TGTGCCAGCAGCTTAGCGCCCAACGTGAACTACGAGCAGTACTTC. The rearrangement joins TRBV7-2 to TRBJ2-7; D not resolved. Trimming left V 0 bases short and J 3 bases short, with 12 bases between. Looked up from germline, CDR1 is SGHTA and CDR2 is FQGNSA. The CDR3 is 15 residues long.

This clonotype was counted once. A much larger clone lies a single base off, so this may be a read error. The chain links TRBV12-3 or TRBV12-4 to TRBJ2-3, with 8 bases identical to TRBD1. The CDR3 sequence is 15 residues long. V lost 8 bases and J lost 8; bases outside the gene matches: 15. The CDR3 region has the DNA TGTGCCAGCGGTTCCCTCGGACAGGGCATTGGTACGCAGTATTTT. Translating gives CASGSLGQGIGTQYF.

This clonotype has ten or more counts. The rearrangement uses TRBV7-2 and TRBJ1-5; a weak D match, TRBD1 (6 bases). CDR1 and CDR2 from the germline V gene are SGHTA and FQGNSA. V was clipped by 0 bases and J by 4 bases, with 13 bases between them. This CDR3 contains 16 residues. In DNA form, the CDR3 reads TGTGCCAGCAGCTTAGCGCTAAGCCAGGGGAATCAGCCCCAGCATTTT. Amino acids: CASSLALSQGNQPQHF.